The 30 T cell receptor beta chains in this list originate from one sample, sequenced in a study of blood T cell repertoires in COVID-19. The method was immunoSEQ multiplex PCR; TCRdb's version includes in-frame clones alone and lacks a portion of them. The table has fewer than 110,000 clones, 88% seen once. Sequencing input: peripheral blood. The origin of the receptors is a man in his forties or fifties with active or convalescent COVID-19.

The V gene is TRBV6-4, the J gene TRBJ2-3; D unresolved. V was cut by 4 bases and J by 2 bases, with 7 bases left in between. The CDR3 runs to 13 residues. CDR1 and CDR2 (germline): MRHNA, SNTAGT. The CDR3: CASSAQDTDTQYF. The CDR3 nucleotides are TGTGCCAGCAGTGCCCAGGACACAGATACGCAGTATTTT.

CDR3 DNA: TGTGCCACCAGCAGAGGAGGGACAGGGGGCGCGAAAGACGAGCAGTACTTC. Translating it yields CATSRGGTGGAKDEQYF. The J gene is TRBJ2-7, the V gene TRBV15, with 12 bases aligning to TRBD1. Germline V gene data show CDR1 as LNHNV and CDR2 as YYDKDF (reference sequence). Trimming removed 1 base from V and 5 bases from J; junction bases left unmatched: 9. The CDR3 runs to 17 residues.

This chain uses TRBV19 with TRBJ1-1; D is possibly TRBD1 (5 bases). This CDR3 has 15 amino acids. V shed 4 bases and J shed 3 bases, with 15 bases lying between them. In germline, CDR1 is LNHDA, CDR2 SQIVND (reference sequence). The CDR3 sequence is CASSRIGTPDTEAFF. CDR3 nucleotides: TGTGCCAGTAGTAGGATAGGGACTCCAGACACTGAAGCTTTCTTT.

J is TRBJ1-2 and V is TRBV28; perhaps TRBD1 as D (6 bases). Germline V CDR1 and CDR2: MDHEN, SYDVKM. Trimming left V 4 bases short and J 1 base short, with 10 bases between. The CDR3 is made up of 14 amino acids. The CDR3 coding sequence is TGTGCCAGCAGTTCAGCACAGGGTAACTATGGCTACACCTTC. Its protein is CASSSAQGNYGYTF.

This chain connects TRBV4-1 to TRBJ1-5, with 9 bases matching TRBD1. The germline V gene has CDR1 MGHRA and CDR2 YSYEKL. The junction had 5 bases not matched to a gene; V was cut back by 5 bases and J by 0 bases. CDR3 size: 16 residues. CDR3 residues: CASSVRQGDSNQPQHF. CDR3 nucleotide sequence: TGCGCCAGCAGCGTCCGACAGGGGGATAGCAATCAGCCCCAGCATTTT.

The CDR3 DNA reads TGTGCCAGCAGCGGCGGTGGGTGTTTTGTGAACACTGAAGCTTTCTTT. Translated, it gives CASSGGGCFVNTEAFF. V is TRBV21-1 and J is TRBJ1-1. TRBV21-1 counts as a pseudogene. The CDR3 extends over 16 amino acids.

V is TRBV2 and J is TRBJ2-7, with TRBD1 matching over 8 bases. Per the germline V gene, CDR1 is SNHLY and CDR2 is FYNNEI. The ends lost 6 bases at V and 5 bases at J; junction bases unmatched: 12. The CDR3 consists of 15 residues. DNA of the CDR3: TGTGCCAGCAGCAAGGACAGGGAAGCGCAGGACGAGCAGTACTTC. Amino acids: CASSKDREAQDEQYF. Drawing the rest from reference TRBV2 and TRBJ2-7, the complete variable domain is EPEVTQTPSHQVTQMGQEVILRCVPISNHLYFYWYRQILGQKVEFLVSFYNNEISEKSEIFDDQFSVERPDGSNFTLKIRSTKLEDSAMYFCASSKDREAQDEQYFGPGTRLTVT.

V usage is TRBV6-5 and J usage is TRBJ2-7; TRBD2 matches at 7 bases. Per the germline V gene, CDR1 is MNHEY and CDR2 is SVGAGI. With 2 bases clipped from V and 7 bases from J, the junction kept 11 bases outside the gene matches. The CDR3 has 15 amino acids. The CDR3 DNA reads TGTGCCAGCAGTTACGGGAGGGTGGGGGTAGGGGAGCAGTACTTC. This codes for CASSYGRVGVGEQYF.

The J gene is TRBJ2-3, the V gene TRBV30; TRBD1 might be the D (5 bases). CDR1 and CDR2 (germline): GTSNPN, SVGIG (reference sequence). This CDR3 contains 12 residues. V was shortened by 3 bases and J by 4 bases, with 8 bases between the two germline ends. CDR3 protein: CAWSTGADTQYF. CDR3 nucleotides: TGTGCCTGGAGCACAGGCGCAGATACGCAGTATTTT.

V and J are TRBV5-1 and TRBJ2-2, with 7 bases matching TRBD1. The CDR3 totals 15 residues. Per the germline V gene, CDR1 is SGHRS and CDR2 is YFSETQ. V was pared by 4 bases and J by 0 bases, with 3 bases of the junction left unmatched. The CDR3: CASSPGTANTGELFF. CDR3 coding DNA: TGCGCCAGCAGCCCGGGGACAGCGAACACCGGGGAGCTGTTTTTT.

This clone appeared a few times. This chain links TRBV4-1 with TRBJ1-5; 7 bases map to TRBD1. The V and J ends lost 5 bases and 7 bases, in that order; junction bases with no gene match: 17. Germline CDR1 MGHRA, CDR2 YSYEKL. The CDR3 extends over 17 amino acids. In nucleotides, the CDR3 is TGCGCCAGCAGCTCCGCCCCGACAGACCGGGACAGCCAGCCCCAGCATTTT. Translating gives CASSSAPTDRDSQPQHF.

This CDR3 is CASSQGDSQAFF. The CDR3 DNA reads TGTGCCAGCAGCCAAGGGGACAGCCAAGCTTTCTTT. The chain has TRBV14 and TRBJ1-1; the match to TRBD1 covers 7 bases. The CDR3 length is 12 residues. The V gene end was trimmed by 1 base and the J gene end by 9 bases; junction bases not matched to a gene: 2. Germline lookup yields CDR1 SGHDN and CDR2 FVKESK.

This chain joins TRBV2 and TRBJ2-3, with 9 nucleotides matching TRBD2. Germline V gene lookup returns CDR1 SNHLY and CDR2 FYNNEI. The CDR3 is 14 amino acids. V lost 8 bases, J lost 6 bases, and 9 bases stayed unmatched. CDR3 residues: CASGLAGSVDTQYF. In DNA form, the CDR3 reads TGTGCCAGCGGGCTAGCGGGGTCGGTTGATACGCAGTATTTT.

The CDR3 reads CASSPGTGFNSTF. DNA of the CDR3: TGTGCCAGCAGCCCTGGGACAGGGTTTAATTCCACCTTC. The chain employs TRBV5-4 and TRBJ1-2, with 9 bases lining up with TRBD1. Unmatched junction bases numbered 11, after V lost 4 bases and J lost 13 bases. Germline CDR1 SGHNT, CDR2 YYREEE (reference sequence). This CDR3 contains 13 residues.

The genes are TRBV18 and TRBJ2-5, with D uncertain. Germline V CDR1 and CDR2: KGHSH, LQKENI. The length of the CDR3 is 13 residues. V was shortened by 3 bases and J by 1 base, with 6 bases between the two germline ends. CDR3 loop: CASSPPIQETQYF. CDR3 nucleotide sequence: TGTGCCAGCTCACCCCCAATCCAAGAGACCCAGTACTTC.

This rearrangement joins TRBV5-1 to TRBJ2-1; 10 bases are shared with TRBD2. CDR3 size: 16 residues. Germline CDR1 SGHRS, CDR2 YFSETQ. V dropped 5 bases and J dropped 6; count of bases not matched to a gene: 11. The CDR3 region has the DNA TGCGCCAGCAGAATCCACGCGACTAGCGGGTCCAATGAGCAGTTCTTC. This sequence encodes CASRIHATSGSNEQFF.

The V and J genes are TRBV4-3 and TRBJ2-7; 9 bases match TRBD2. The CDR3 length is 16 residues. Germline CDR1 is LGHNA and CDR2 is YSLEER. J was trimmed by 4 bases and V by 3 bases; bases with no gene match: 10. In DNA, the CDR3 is TGCGCCAGCAGCCAGATCTCTGCTAGCGGGAAGTACGAGCAGTACTTC. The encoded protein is CASSQISASGKYEQYF.

The CDR3 region has the DNA TGTGCCAGCAGTGTTGGGGGACAGGGTATTAGGCCCCTCCACTTT. Its translation is CASSVGGQGIRPLHF. The J gene is TRBJ1-6, the V gene TRBV28, with TRBD1 matching over 9 bases. The CDR3 has 15 residues. J lost 13 bases, V lost 5 bases, and 12 bases had no gene match. Per germline, CDR1 MDHEN and CDR2 SYDVKM.

Here the CDR3 reads CASSPRQAITDTQYF. The DNA for the CDR3 is TGTGCCAGCTCACCTAGACAGGCGATCACAGATACGCAGTATTTT. The rearrangement links TRBV18 to TRBJ2-3; D is perhaps TRBD1 (6 bases). Trimming left V 3 bases short and J 2 bases short, with 12 bases between. The CDR3 sequence is 15 residues long. CDR1 is KGHSH, CDR2 LQKENI, per germline.

The CDR3 spells CASSLRRYGLAGGAETQYF. The CDR3 DNA is TGTGCCAGCAGCTTACGTCGTTATGGTCTAGCGGGAGGGGCCGAGACCCAGTACTTC. The gene calls are TRBV7-2 and TRBJ2-5, with 12 bases identical to TRBD2. There are 19 residues in the CDR3. V trimming: 2 bases; J trimming: 5 bases; junction bases outside the gene matches: 15. Germline V gene sequence: CDR1 SGHTA, CDR2 FQGNSA.

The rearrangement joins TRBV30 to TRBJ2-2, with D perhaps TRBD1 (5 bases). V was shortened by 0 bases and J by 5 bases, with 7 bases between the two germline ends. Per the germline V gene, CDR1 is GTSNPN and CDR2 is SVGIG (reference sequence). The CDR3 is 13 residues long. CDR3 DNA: TGTGCCTGGAGTGTATCAGGGACCGGGGAGCTGTTTTTT. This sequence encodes CAWSVSGTGELFF.

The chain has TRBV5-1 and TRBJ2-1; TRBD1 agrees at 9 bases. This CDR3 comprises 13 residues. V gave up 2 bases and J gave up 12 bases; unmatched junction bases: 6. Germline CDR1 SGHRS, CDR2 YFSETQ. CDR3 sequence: CASSLEPGQGQFF. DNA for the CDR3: TGCGCCAGCAGCTTAGAACCGGGACAGGGGCAGTTCTTC.

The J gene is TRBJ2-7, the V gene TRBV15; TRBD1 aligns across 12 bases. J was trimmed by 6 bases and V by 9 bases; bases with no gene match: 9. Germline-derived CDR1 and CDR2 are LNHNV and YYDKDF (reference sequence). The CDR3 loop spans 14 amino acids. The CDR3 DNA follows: TGTGCCACAGTCCGGGACAGGGGGCGTCGCGAGCAGTACTTC. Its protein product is CATVRDRGRREQYF. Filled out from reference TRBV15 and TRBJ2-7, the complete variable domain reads DAMVIQNPRYQVTQFGKPVTLSCSQTLNHNVMYWYQQKSSQAPKLLFHYYDKDFNNEADTPDNFQSRRPNTSFCFLDIRSPGLGDTAMYLCATVRDRGRREQYFGPGTRLTVT.

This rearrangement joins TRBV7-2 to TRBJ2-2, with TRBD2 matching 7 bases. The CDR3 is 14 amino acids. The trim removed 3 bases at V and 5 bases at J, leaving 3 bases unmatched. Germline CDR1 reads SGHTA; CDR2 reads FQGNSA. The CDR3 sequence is CASSLGRGTGELFF. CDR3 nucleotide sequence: TGTGCCAGCAGCTTGGGGCGGGGGACCGGGGAGCTGTTTTTT.

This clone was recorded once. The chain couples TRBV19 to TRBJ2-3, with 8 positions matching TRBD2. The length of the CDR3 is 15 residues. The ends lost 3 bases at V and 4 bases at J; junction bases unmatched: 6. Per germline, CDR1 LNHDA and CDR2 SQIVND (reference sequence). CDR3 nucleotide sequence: TGTGCCAGTAGTATGGATAGCGGGAAGTCAGATACGCAGTATTTT. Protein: CASSMDSGKSDTQYF.

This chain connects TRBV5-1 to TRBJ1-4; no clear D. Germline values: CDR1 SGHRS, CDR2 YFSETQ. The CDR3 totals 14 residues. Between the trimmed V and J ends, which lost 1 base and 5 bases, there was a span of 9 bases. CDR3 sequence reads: CASSLNSLNEKLFF. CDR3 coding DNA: TGCGCCAGCAGCTTGAACAGTCTAAATGAAAAACTGTTTTTT.

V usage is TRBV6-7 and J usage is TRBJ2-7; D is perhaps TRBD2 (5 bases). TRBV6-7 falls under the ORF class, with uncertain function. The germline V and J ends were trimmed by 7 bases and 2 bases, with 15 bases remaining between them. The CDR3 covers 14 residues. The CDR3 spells CASTHPGITYEQYF. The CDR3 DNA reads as TGTGCCAGCACCCACCCCGGGATTACCTACGAGCAGTACTTC.

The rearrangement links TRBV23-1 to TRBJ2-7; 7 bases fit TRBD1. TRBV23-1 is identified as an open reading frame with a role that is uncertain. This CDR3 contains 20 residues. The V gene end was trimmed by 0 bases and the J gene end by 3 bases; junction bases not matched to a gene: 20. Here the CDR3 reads CASSQSSQGHTGEWDYEQYF. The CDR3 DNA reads TGCGCCAGCAGTCAATCGTCCCAGGGCCATACAGGGGAGTGGGACTACGAGCAGTACTTC.

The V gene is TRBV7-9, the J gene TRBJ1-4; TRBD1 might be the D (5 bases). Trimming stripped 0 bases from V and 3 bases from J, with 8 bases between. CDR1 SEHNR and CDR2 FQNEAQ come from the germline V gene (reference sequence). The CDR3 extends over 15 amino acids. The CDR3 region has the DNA TGTGCCAGCAGCTTAGCCCAGGGTCCTAATGAAAAACTGTTTTTT. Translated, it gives CASSLAQGPNEKLFF.

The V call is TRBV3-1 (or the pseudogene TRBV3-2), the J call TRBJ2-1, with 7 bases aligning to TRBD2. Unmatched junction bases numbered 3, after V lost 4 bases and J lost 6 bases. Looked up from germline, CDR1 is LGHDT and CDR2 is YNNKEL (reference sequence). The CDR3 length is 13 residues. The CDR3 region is CASSPRTSNEQFF. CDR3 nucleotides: TGTGCCAGCAGCCCACGGACTAGCAATGAGCAGTTCTTC.